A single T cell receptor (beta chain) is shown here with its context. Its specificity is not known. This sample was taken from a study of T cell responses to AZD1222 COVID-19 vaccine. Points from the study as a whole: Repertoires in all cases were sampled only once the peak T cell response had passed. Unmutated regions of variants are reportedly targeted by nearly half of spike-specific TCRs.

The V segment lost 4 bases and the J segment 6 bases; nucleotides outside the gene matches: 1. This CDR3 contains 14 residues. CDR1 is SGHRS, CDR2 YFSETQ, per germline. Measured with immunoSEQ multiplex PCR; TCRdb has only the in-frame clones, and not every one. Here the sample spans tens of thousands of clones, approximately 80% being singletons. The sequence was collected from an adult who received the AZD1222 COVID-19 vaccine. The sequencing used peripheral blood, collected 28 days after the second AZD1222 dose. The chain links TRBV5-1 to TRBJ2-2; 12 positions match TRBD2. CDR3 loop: CASSRLAGAGELFF. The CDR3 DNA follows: TGCGCCAGCAGCAGACTAGCGGGAGCCGGGGAGCTGTTTTTT.